The 17 T cell receptor beta chains in this list originate from one sample, sequenced in a study of molecular identifiers for immune sequencing clone quantification. TCRdb recomputed calls from the PCR reads with MiXCR, one row per CDR3 protein. Among about 640,000 distinct CDR3 sequences listed, just under 20% were seen once. The sample taken for sequencing was naive CD8+ T cells from blood, with Jurkat cell RNA spiked in. Subset denoted: FACS-sorted CD8+CD4-CCR7+CD45RA+ naive T cells. These receptors all come from a human donor in good health. Some libraries in this study had Jurkat cell RNA spiked in.

This clonotype was detected ten times or more. The J gene is TRBJ2-3, the V gene TRBV4-1; 10 bases are shared with TRBD1. This CDR3 region has 16 residues. Germline V CDR1 and CDR2: MGHRA, YSYEKL. V gave up 0 bases and J gave up 3 bases; unmatched junction bases: 3. CDR3 sequence: CASSQEGTGVTDTQYF. CDR3 coding DNA: TGCGCCAGCAGCCAAGAAGGGACAGGGGTTACAGATACGCAGTATTTT.

There are many counts of this clonotype. This rearrangement joins TRBV5-1 to TRBJ2-5; 9 bases fit TRBD1. V shed 4 bases, J shed 5 bases, and the junction held 12 bases outside the gene matches. The CDR3 is 16 amino acids. Germline V gene sequence: CDR1 SGHRS, CDR2 YFSETQ. CDR3 protein: CASSRTGQGSAETQYF. The CDR3 DNA reads as TGCGCCAGCAGCCGTACCGGACAGGGGAGCGCGGAGACCCAGTACTTC.

CDR3 loop: CASSLSPRNTGELFF. The CDR3 DNA reads TGTGCCAGCAGTTTATCCCCCAGGAACACCGGGGAGCTGTTTTTT. The V and J genes are TRBV27 and TRBJ2-2, with D uncertain. This CDR3 comprises 15 residues. V was shortened by 0 bases and J by 1 base, with 6 bases between the two germline ends. The germline gives CDR1 MNHEY, CDR2 SMNVEV (reference sequence).

The table lists this clonotype with many counts. The CDR3 here is CASRPGTSSSYEQYF. The CDR3 DNA reads as TGTGCCAGTAGACCCGGGACTAGCAGCTCCTACGAGCAGTACTTC. The V gene is TRBV19, the J gene TRBJ2-7; 9 nucleotides line up with TRBD2. Germline V gives CDR1 LNHDA, CDR2 SQIVND (reference sequence). The ends lost 6 bases at V and 0 bases at J; junction bases unmatched: 6. The CDR3 loop spans 15 amino acids.

About this clonotype: A single base separates this from a much larger clone, so it may be a read error. This chain uses TRBV2 with TRBJ1-2; D uncertain. The V and J ends lost 10 bases and 3 bases respectively, with 18 bases between them. The CDR3 is made up of 14 amino acids. Germline lookup yields CDR1 SNHLY and CDR2 FYNNEI. CDR3 protein: CATTETPLDYGYTF. DNA of the CDR3: TGTGCCACTACGGAGACTCCGTTGGACTATGGCTACACCTTC.

The V gene is TRBV27, the J gene TRBJ2-2; 8 positions match TRBD2. The CDR3 runs to 17 residues. V lost 3 bases, J lost 6 bases, and 12 bases stayed unmatched. The germline V gene encodes CDR1 MNHEY and CDR2 SMNVEV (reference sequence). For the CDR3, the DNA is TGTGCCAGCAGTTTTCTATCGGGGGGGGGATCTTCCGGGGAGCTGTTTTTT. It encodes CASSFLSGGGSSGELFF.

V and J are TRBV7-9 and TRBJ2-3; 10 nucleotides line up with TRBD2. The length of the CDR3 is 16 residues. V lost 5 bases, J lost 4 bases, and 9 bases stayed unmatched. CDR1 is SEHNR, CDR2 FQNEAQ, per germline (reference sequence). For the CDR3, the DNA is TGTGCCAGCAGCCGAGCGGGAGGGCTGGGGGCAGATACGCAGTATTTT. Protein product: CASSRAGGLGADTQYF.

This clonotype was picked up one time. This may come from a read error, since a much larger clone is one base off. The rearrangement joins TRBV20-1 to TRBJ2-5, with a possible D match to TRBD1 (5 bases). The CDR3 sequence is 13 residues long. The germline gives CDR1 DFQATT, CDR2 SNEGSKA (reference sequence). CDR3 protein: CTAKGQYQETQYF. CDR3 bases: TGCACTGCCAAGGGGCAGTACCAAGAGACCCAGTACTTC.

The V gene is TRBV9, the J gene TRBJ2-2, with 14 bases that match TRBD2. V dropped 4 bases and J dropped 1; count of bases not matched to a gene: 12. The CDR3 runs 20 residues. CDR1 SGDLS and CDR2 YYNGEE come from the germline V gene. The CDR3 nucleotides read TGTGCCAGCAGCCCACAGACTAGCGGGGGGGCCGTTGAGAACACCGGGGAGCTGTTTTTT. The encoded protein is CASSPQTSGGAVENTGELFF.

To note about this clonotype: This may be a read error, as it is one base from a much larger clone. The V call is TRBV7-9, the J call TRBJ1-1; D possibly corresponds to TRBD1 (6 bases). The CDR3 contains 15 residues. V was pared by 2 bases and J by 3 bases, with 13 bases between. The germline V gene has CDR1 SEHNR and CDR2 FQNEAQ (reference sequence). Here the CDR3 reads CASSLSVGGHTEAFF. The CDR3 bases are TGTGCCAGCAGCTTAAGTGTCGGGGGCCACACTGAAGCTTTCTTT. Full variable domain (remainder filled in from reference TRBV7-9 and TRBJ1-1): DTGVSQNPRHKITKRGQNVTFRCDPISEHNRLYWYRQTLGQGPEFLTYFQNEAQLEKSRLLSDRFSAERPKGSFSTLEIQRTEQGDSAMYLCASSLSVGGHTEAFFGQGTRLTVV.

This clonotype appeared a few times. The chain has TRBV11-2 and TRBJ1-6; 10 bases line up with TRBD1. Germline loops: CDR1 SGHAT, CDR2 FQNNGV. V lost 5 bases to trimming and J lost 12 bases; unmatched junction nucleotides: 10. The CDR3 has 15 residues. CDR3 nucleotides: TGTGCCAGCAGCCAACCGGGACAGGGGAGGATACCCCTCCACTTT. Translating it yields CASSQPGQGRIPLHF.

This clonotype was seen a few times. The missing conserved phenylalanine or tryptophan at the end of this CDR3 makes a read error likely. This rearrangement joins TRBV4-1 to TRBJ1-3; D ambiguous. The CDR3 contains 15 residues. Germline V gene sequence: CDR1 MGHRA, CDR2 YSYEKL. V gave up 3 bases and J gave up 0 bases, with 9 bases separating them. CDR3 residues: CASSQDLSSGNTIYL. CDR3 DNA: TGCGCCAGCAGCCAGGACTTGAGCTCTGGAAACACCATATATCTT.

This chain uses TRBV9 with TRBJ2-2; possible D gene TRBD1, 6 bases. The CDR3 runs 16 residues. Germline V gives CDR1 SGDLS, CDR2 YYNGEE. The ends were cut back, 4 bases at V and 2 bases at J, with 15 bases in the middle. CDR3 in DNA: TGTGCCAGCAGCCCAGCGGTCGGGACAAACACCGGGGAGCTGTTTTTT. Residues: CASSPAVGTNTGELFF. Full variable domain (outside the CDR3, taken from reference TRBV9 and TRBJ2-2): DSGVTQTPKHLITATGQRVTLRCSPRSGDLSVYWYQQSLDQGLQFLIQYYNGEERAKGNILERFSAQQFPDLHSELNLSSLELGDSALYFCASSPAVGTNTGELFFGEGSRLTVL.

This clonotype was seen many times. The V gene is TRBV19, the J gene TRBJ1-1, with no clear D. There are 17 residues in the CDR3. V lost 2 bases and J lost 2, with 18 bases in between. Germline CDR1 LNHDA, CDR2 SQIVND (reference sequence). The CDR3, as DNA: TGTGCCAGTAGTATAATTATCCTGTCAGCCCTAAACACTGAAGCTTTCTTT. Translation: CASSIIILSALNTEAFF.

This clonotype has a handful of counts. The chain recombines TRBV5-1 with TRBJ2-7, with D perhaps given as TRBD1 or TRBD2 (5 bases each). The V end lost 0 bases, the J end lost 6 bases, and 13 bases lay between the germline ends. CDR3 length: 14 residues. In germline, CDR1 is SGHRS, CDR2 YFSETQ. The CDR3 protein is CASSLGGGDLEQYF. As DNA, the CDR3 is TGCGCCAGCAGCTTGGGTGGGGGTGACCTCGAGCAGTACTTC.

This rearrangement joins TRBV29-1 to TRBJ2-7; unclear D gene. Trimming pared 5 bases from V and 7 bases from J, leaving 12 bases between. CDR3 size: 11 residues. Germline V gene data show CDR1 as SQVTM and CDR2 as ANQGSEA. The CDR3 here is CSVPFPDEQYF. The CDR3 nucleotides are TGCAGCGTTCCTTTCCCCGATGAGCAGTACTTC.

This clonotype was picked up many times. V and J are TRBV5-8 and TRBJ2-7; D is unresolved. V lost 1 base and J 2 bases, leaving 7 bases between the germline ends. Germline-derived CDR1 and CDR2 are SGHTS and YDEGEE. The CDR3 contains 13 residues. The CDR3 region has the DNA TGTGCCAGCAGCTTGCCCACCCCCTACGAGCAGTACTTC. Its protein product is CASSLPTPYEQYF. Combining the CDR3 with reference TRBV5-8 and TRBJ2-7 gives the whole variable domain EAGVTQSPTHLIKTRGQQATLRCSPISGHTSVYWYQQALGLGLQFLLWYDEGEERNRGNFPPRFSGRQFPNYSSELNVNALELEDSALYLCASSLPTPYEQYFGPGTRLTVT.